This is a list of T cell receptor beta chains from one sample in a study of regulatory T cells in long-lasting Graves disease. MiXCR was run by TCRdb on the multiplex PCR reads, yielding one entry per CDR3 protein. The data show 510,000 or so distinct CDR3 sequences, about 12% seen once. In addition, the sample was reused for a study of T cells in Graves' hyperthyroidism and ophthalmopathy.

The sample consisted of peripheral blood mononuclear cells (PBMCs), taken at new diagnosis, from a patient treated with antithyroid drugs. The source is a woman aged 25 to 39 with Graves disease. Each CDR3 is given with its conserved first and last residue. D genes are given only for firm matches. Where a row states a size, it is once, few, many or the class of an expanded clone; other rows omit it.

>TRBV7-9|.|TRBJ1-1|.|13
TGTGCCAGCAGGCTCAACAGCGTAACTGAAGCTTTCTTT
CASRLNSVTEAFF
>TRBV7-6|.|TRBJ2-7|.|12
TGTGCCAGCAAGGATTGGGGCCACGAGCAGTACTTC
CASKDWGHEQYF
>TRBV6-1|.|TRBJ1-5|.|15
TGTGCCAGACAGGGAGAAGGGTGTTTCGGACAGCCCCAGCATTTT
CARQGEGCFGQPQHF
>TRBV7-2|.|TRBJ1-1|many|15
TGTGCCAGCAGCTTAGGTCAGACAATGAACACTGAAGCTTTCTTT
CASSLGQTMNTEAFF
>TRBV11-2|.|TRBJ2-5|many|17
TGTGCCAGCAGCTATTTAAGGGCCGGGACTTCCTCGGAGACCCAGTACTTC
CASSYLRAGTSSETQYF
>TRBV12-3/TRBV12-4|.|TRBJ1-2|many|15
TGTGCCAGCAGAGCCACCGGGAGCCCTAACTATGGCTACACCTTC
CASRATGSPNYGYTF
>TRBV7-9|TRBD2|TRBJ2-1|.|21
TGTGCCAGCAGCCACACGATACTAGCGGGAGAATTGGGCAACTCCTACAATGAGCAGTTCTTC
CASSHTILAGELGNSYNEQFF
>TRBV5-1|TRBD2|TRBJ2-3|many|16
TGCGCCAGCAGGCGGACTAGCGGAGGACCCACAGATACGCAGTATTTT
CASRRTSGGPTDTQYF
>TRBV12-3/TRBV12-4|.|TRBJ2-7|many|15
TGTGCCAGCAGCCCCATCCCGACACCGTCCTACGAGCAGTACTTC
CASSPIPTPSYEQYF
>TRBV29-1|.|TRBJ2-7|few|12
TGCAGCGTTGTAGGGGTTCTACGTAAGCAGTACTTC
CSVVGVLRKQYF
>TRBV11-2|TRBD2|TRBJ2-1|many|15
TGTGCCAGCAGCTTAGCGGGAGGGGTGCGCAATGAGCAGTTCTTC
CASSLAGGVRNEQFF
>TRBV18|TRBD2|TRBJ2-5|many|15
TGTGCCAGCTCACTTGGACTAGCGGAACAAGAGACCCAGTACTTC
CASSLGLAEQETQYF
>TRBV7-2|.|TRBJ2-5|few|15
TGTGCCAGCAGCTTAGGGGGGGCTGGAAAAGAGACCCAGTACTTC
CASSLGGAGKETQYF
>TRBV20-1|.|TRBJ2-1|many|13
TGCAGTGCTAGGGCCTACTCCTACAATGAGCAGTTCTTC
CSARAYSYNEQFF
>TRBV20-1|TRBD2|TRBJ2-3|.|13
TGCAGTGCCCCCCGGACTAGCGGGAGCGGCTGTGAGTTT
CSAPRTSGSGCEF
>TRBV28|.|TRBJ2-3|many|14
TGTGCCAGCAGTTCGGCCTCTATAACCGGTACGCAGTATTTT
CASSSASITGTQYF